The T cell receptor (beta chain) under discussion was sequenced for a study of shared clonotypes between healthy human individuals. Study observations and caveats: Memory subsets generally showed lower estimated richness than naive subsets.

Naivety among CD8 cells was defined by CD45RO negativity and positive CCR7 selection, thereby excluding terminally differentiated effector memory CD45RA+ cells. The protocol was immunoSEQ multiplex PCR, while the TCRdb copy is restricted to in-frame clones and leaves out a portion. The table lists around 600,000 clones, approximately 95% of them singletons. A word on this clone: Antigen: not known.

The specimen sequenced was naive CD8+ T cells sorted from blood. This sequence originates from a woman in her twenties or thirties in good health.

CDR3 amino acids: CASSVALAGDYNEQFF. The CDR3 nucleotides are TGTGCCAGCAGCGTAGCACTAGCGGGGGATTACAATGAGCAGTTCTTC. The chain combines TRBV9 with TRBJ2-1; 11 bases map to TRBD2. Trimming cost V 0 bases and J 4 bases; bases outside gene matches: 3. CDR3 length: 16 residues. The germline V gene encodes CDR1 SGDLS and CDR2 YYNGEE.